This section outlines one T cell receptor (beta chain) sequence together with its context. The data were taken from a study of cytomegalovirus exposure and HLA in healthy donors. PCR involved 60 Vbeta and 13 Jbeta primers. In the source study's methods: Later analysis identified 80 million to 85 million unique TCR beta chains, about 12 million shared. Profiling relied on immunoSEQ multiplex PCR, and the TCRdb table lists in-frame clones only, not all of them. For V, J and clone size, that table is used; D and trimming come from the DNA. The sample lists roughly 180,000 clones; almost 80% were seen once. The clonotype comes from a man aged 25 to 45 in good health and CMV-seronegative. Sequences were obtained from PBMCs.

The CDR3 reads CASSGLTRSNQPQHF. CDR3 in DNA: TGTGCCAGCAGTGGTTTAACTCGGAGCAATCAGCCCCAGCATTTT. V is TRBV6-1 and J is TRBJ1-5; no definite D call. This CDR3 is 15 amino acids long. Germline V gene data show CDR1 as MNHNS and CDR2 as SASEGT. V lost 4 bases to trimming and J lost 1 base, with 11 bases between them.